The rows below give T cell receptor beta chains drawn from one sample of a study of blood T cells in healthy people across ages. MiXCR, run by TCRdb on the 5' RACE reads, gives a single entry per CDR3 protein. The table shows about 970,000 distinct CDR3 sequences, with 45% to 60% occurring only once. The sequenced material came from blood. The receptors shown here come from a woman aged 60-70 years in good health. Each CDR3 is given with its conserved first and last residue. The D gene is left open where the match is weak. Rows may omit the clone size; those that give it use once, few, many or a size class.

>many|.|TRBV21-1|TRBJ2-4
CASSKKERQGLAAKNIQYF
TGTGCCAGCAGCAAAAAGGAGAGGCAGGGTCTAGCTGCCAAAAACATTCAGTACTTC
>few|.|TRBV5-1|TRBJ2-1
CASSLHGGDGEQFF
TGCGCCAGCAGCTTACATGGCGGGGATGGGGAGCAGTTCTTC
>few|TRBD2|TRBV6-2/TRBV6-3|TRBJ2-7
CASSSLAGASYEQYF
TGTGCCAGTTCGAGTCTAGCGGGAGCGTCCTACGAGCAGTACTTC
>.|TRBD2|TRBV5-8|TRBJ2-7
CASSPGLAGGSREQYF
TGTGCCAGCAGCCCGGGACTAGCAGGGGGGTCTAGGGAGCAGTACTTC
>many|TRBD2|TRBV20-1|TRBJ2-7
CSARLAGGPYEQYF
TGCAGTGCCCGTCTAGCGGGAGGGCCCTACGAGCAGTACTTC
>.|.|TRBV7-6|TRBJ1-2
CASSLSTLTGGYTF
TGTGCCAGCAGCTTATCTACCCTTACTGGAGGCTACACCTTC
>.|TRBD1|TRBV7-6|TRBJ1-4
CASSPPGTGEGKLFF
TGTGCCAGCAGCCCCCCAGGGACAGGGGAAGGCAAACTGTTTTTT
>.|.|TRBV20-1|TRBJ1-2
CSAREGAGLGYTF
TGCAGTGCTAGAGAAGGGGCAGGTCTGGGCTACACCTTC
>.|.|TRBV20-1|TRBJ2-1
CSASGSYEQFF
TGCAGTGCTAGCGGGAGCTATGAGCAGTTCTTC
>once|.|TRBV28|TRBJ2-6
CASTSGSSGANVLTF
TGTGCCAGCACAAGCGGAAGCTCTGGGGCCAACGTCCTGACTTTC
>.|.|TRBV10-3|TRBJ2-1
CAISATSNWDMGEQFF
TGTGCCATCAGCGCGACTAGCAACTGGGACATGGGGGAGCAGTTCTTC
>.|.|TRBV2|TRBJ2-3
CASNVASGTGTQYF
TGTGCCAGCAATGTGGCGAGTGGAACAGGTACGCAGTATTTT
>few|.|TRBV21-1|TRBJ2-5
CATPGRIQETQYF
TGTGCCACCCCGGGAAGAATCCAAGAGACCCAGTACTTC
>.|.|TRBV20-1|TRBJ2-7
CSAPTLGAYEQYF
TGCAGCGCCCCGACTCTGGGGGCCTACGAGCAGTACTTC
>.|.|TRBV5-1|TRBJ2-4
CASSTREKPDDRKNIQYF
TGCGCCAGCAGCACCAGGGAGAAGCCGGACGACAGGAAGAACATTCAGTACTTC